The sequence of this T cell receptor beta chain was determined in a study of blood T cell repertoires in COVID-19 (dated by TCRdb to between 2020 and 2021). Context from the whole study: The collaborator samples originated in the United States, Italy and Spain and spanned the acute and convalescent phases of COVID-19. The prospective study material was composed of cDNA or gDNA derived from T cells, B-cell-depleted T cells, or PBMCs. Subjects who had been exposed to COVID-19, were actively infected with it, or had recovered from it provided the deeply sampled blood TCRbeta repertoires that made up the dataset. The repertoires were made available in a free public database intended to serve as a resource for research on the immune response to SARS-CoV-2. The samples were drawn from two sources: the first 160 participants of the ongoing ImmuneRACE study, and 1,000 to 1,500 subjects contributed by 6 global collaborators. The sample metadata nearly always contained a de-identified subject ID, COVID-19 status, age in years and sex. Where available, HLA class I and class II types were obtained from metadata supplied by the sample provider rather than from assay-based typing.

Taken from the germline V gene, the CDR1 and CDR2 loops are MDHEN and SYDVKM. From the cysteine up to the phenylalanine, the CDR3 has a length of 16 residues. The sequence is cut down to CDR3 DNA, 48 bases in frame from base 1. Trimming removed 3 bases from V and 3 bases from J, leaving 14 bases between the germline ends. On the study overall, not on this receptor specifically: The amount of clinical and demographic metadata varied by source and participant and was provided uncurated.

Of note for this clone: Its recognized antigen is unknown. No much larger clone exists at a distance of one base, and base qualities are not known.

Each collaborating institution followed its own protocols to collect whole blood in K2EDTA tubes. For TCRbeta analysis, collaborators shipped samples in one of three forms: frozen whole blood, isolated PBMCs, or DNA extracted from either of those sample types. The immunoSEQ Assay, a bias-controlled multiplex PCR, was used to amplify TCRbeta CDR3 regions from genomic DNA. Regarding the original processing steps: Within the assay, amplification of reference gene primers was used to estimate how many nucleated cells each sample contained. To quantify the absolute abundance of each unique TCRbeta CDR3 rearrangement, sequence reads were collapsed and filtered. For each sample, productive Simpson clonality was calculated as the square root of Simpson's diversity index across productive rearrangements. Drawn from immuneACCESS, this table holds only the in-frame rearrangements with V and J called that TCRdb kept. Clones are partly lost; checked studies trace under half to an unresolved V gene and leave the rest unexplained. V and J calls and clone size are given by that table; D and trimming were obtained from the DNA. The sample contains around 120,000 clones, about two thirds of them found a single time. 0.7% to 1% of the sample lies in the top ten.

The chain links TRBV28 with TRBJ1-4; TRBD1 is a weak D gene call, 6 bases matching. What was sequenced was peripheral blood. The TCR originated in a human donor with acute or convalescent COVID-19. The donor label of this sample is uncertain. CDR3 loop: CASSFEGQGSNEKLFF. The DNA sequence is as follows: TGTGCCAGCAGTTTCGAAGGCCAGGGGTCTAATGAAAAACTGTTTTTT.